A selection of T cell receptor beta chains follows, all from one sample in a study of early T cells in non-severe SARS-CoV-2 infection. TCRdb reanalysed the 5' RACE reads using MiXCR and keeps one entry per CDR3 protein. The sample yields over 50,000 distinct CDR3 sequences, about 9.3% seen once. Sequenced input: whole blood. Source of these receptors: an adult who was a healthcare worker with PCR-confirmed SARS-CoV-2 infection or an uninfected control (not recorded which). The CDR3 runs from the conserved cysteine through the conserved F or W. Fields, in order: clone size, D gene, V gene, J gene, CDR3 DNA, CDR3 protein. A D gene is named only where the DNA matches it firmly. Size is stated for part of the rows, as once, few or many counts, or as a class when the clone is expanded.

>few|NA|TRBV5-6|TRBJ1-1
TGTGCCAGCAGCTTGGTCTCTTGGCAGTCAAACACTGAAGCTTTCTTT
CASSLVSWQSNTEAFF
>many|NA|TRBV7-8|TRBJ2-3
TGTGCCAGCAGCCCCACGACTAGTCGCACAGATACGCAGTATTTT
CASSPTTSRTDTQYF
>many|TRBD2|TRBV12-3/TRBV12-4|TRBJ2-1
TGTGCCAGCAGGAGTAGCGGGGGGGCTACTGAGCAGTTCTTC
CASRSSGGATEQFF
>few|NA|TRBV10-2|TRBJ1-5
TGCGCCAGCAGTGCCCAAAGCGGGGGGAAGGGCCAGCCCCAGCATTTT
CASSAQSGGKGQPQHF
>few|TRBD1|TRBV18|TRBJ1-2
TGTGCCAGCTCACCCCGGACAGGGTGGAATGGCTACACCTTC
CASSPRTGWNGYTF
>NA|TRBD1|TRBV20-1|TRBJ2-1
TGCAGTGCTAGAGCTAAGGGACAGGGACACAATGAGCAGTTCTTC
CSARAKGQGHNEQFF
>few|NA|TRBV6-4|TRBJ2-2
TGTGCCAGCAAAATCGGCTGGGAGCTGTTTTTT
CASKIGWELFF
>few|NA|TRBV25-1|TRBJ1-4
TGTGCCAGCGAGCCCCGCCGCGCAGGGGCCCATGAGGGGACTAATGAAAAACTGTTTTTT
CASEPRRAGAHEGTNEKLFF
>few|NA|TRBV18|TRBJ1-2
TGTGCCAGCTCACCCTCCAGGGACAACTATGGCTACACCTTC
CASSPSRDNYGYTF
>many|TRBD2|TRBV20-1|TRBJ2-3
TGCAGTGCTCCACGGGCGGGGGAGAGAACAGATACGCAGTATTTT
CSAPRAGERTDTQYF
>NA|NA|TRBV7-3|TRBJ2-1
TGTGCCAGCAGCTTAGAAGTTAATTCCTACAATGAGCAGTTCTTC
CASSLEVNSYNEQFF
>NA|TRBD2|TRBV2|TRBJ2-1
TGTGCCAGCAGGGTAGCGGGGGGGCGTTATGAGCAGTTCTTC
CASRVAGGRYEQFF
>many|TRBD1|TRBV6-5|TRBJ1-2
TGTGCCAGCAGAGGGACAGGGCGATTAGGCTATGGCTACACCTTC
CASRGTGRLGYGYTF
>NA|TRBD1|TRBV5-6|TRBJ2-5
TGTGCCAGCAGCTTGGGCGGCAGGGGGAAGGAGACCCAGTACTTC
CASSLGGRGKETQYF
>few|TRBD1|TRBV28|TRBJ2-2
TGTGCCAGCTCGAGTGACAGGGGAAACACCGGGGAGCTGTTTTTT
CASSSDRGNTGELFF
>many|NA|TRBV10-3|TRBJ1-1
TGTGCCATCAGCGCGGACCTGAACACTGAAGCTTTCTTT
CAISADLNTEAFF
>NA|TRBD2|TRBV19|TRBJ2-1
TGTGCCAGTAGTCCGGGACTAGCGGTCGATGAGCAGTTCTTC
CASSPGLAVDEQFF
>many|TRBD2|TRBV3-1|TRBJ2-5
TGTGCCAGCAGCCAGAGCGGGGGGGCCCGGGAGACCCAGTACTTC
CASSQSGGARETQYF
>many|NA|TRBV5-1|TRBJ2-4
TGCGCCAGCAGCTTGGATCCGTGGCGGGGTAGAGCCAAAAACATTCAGTACTTC
CASSLDPWRGRAKNIQYF